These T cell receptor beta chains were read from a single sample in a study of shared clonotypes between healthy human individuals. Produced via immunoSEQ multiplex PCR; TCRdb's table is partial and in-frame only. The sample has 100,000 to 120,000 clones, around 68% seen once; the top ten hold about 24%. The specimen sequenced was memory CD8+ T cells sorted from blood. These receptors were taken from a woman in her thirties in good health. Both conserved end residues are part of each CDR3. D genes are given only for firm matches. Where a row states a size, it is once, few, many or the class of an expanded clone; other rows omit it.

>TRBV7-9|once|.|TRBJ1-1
TGTGCCAGCAGCACCGGGAACGGAGAAGCTTTCTTT
CASSTGNGEAFF
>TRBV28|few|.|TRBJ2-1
TGTGCCAGCAGTTTAGGGTCGGGACCCTCCTCAAATGAGCAGTTCTTC
CASSLGSGPSSNEQFF
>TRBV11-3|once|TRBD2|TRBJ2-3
TGTGCCAGCAGCCCTAAAGCGGGATCCCCCACAGATACGCAGTATTTT
CASSPKAGSPTDTQYF
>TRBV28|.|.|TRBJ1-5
TGTGCCAGCGCGACGAGGAAGGGCGATAGCAATCAGCCCCAGCATTTT
CASATRKGDSNQPQHF
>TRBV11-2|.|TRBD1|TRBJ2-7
TGTGCCAGCAGCTTAGAAGGACAGGGCGTCAACGAGCAGTACTTC
CASSLEGQGVNEQYF
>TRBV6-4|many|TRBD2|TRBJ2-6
TGTGCCAGCAGTGAGACTAGCGGGAGTGGGGCCAACGTCCTGACTTTC
CASSETSGSGANVLTF
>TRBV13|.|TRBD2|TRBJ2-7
TGTGCCAGCAGCCCCCACGGACTAGCGGGGGGTCCCTCCTACGAGCAGTACTTC
CASSPHGLAGGPSYEQYF
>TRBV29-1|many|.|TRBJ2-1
TGCAGCGTGAGGGGGGGGACACAGACCTACAATGAGCAGTTCTTC
CSVRGGTQTYNEQFF
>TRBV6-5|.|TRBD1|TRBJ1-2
TGTGCCAGCAGTTACCCGGGACAGGCCTTTTATGGCTACACCTTC
CASSYPGQAFYGYTF
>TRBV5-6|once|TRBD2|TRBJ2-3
TGTGCCAGCAGCTCAAGGACTGGCGGGAGCTCTAGCACAGATACGCAGTATTTT
CASSSRTGGSSSTDTQYF
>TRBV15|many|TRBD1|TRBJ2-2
TGTGCCACAGATCCCGGGACAGGGGCGCACACCGGGGAGCTGTTTTTT
CATDPGTGAHTGELFF
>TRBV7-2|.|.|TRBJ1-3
TGTGCCAGCAGCTTAAATAGACGCCTTATTCCTGGAAACACCATATATTTT
CASSLNRRLIPGNTIYF
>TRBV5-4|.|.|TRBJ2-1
TGTGCCAGCAGCTTGCCCTCCGGGGAGCAGTTCTTC
CASSLPSGEQFF
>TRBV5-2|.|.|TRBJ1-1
TGCGCCAGCAGCGCGTCGACGGGGAACACTGAAGCTTTCTTT
CASSASTGNTEAFF
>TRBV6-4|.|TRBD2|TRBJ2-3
TGTGCCAGCAGTAGGCTAGCGGGAACCACAGATACGCAGTATTTT
CASSRLAGTTDTQYF
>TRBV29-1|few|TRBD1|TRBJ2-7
TGCAGCGTTGGGGACAGGGGAATTTCCTACGAGCAGTACTTC
CSVGDRGISYEQYF
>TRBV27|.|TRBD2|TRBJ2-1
TGTGCCAGCAGTCGCTGGGCGGGAGATTTGTCCGATGAGCAGTTCTTC
CASSRWAGDLSDEQFF
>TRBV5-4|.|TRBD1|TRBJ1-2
TGTGCCAGCAGCGCCGACAGGGGAGGCGGCTATGGCTACACCTTC
CASSADRGGGYGYTF
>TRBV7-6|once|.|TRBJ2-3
TGTGCCAGCAGCTCACGACAGGAAGGGACAGATACGCAGTATTTT
CASSSRQEGTDTQYF